This T cell receptor beta chain was profiled in a study of T cells in tuberculosis. About the research overall: Blood was taken before or within 7 days of anti-tuberculosis therapy.

Documented time point: new active TB diagnosis, blood taken before or within 7 days of starting treatment. About this clone itself: Its target is unknown.

Sequencing was performed with immunoSEQ multiplex PCR; in TCRdb, only in-frame clones are kept and a portion is missing. The data contain tens of thousands of clones, around 90% of them singletons. The V gene lost 4 bases and the J gene lost 7 bases, with 16 bases spanning the gap. The CDR3 is 15 amino acids. Germline CDR1 SNHLY, CDR2 FYNNEI. Study-wide results and caveats: A GMM-specific repertoire classifier reached approximately 90% accuracy, AUROC over 0.85. Active tuberculosis TCR-alpha repertoires lay closer to GMM-specific TCRs than IGRA-negative controls, suggesting clonal expansion. Active tuberculosis patients had shorter CDR3-alpha; the beta difference was nonsignificant.

The input for sequencing was PBMCs, taken at tuberculosis diagnosis. The V call is TRBV2, the J call TRBJ1-4; D is undetermined. The sequence was obtained from an adult with tuberculosis. The CDR3 sequence: CASSVSWGSGEKLFF. The DNA of the CDR3 is TGTGCCAGCAGTGTTTCATGGGGTAGCGGTGAAAAACTGTTTTTT.